Shown below are 10 T cell receptor beta chains from a single sample sequenced in a study of T cell responses to AZD1222 COVID-19 vaccine. Using immunoSEQ multiplex PCR, the repertoire was profiled, and TCRdb retains in-frame clones only, with some absent. The table has over 100,000 clones, 87% seen once. The material was peripheral blood, obtained on day 0 of AZD1222 vaccination. The receptors derive from an adult in good health.

The J gene is TRBJ1-6, the V gene TRBV4-3; D remains ambiguous. This CDR3 region has 15 residues. Trimming pared 1 base from V and 7 bases from J, leaving 11 bases between. Germline V gene lookup returns CDR1 LGHNA and CDR2 YSLEER. DNA for the CDR3: TGCGCCAGCAGCCAAGGTTGGACGGAAAATTCACCCCTCCACTTT. This translates into CASSQGWTENSPLHF.

This clone was seen a single time. This chain uses TRBV2 with TRBJ1-2; possible D gene TRBD1, 5 bases. Germline CDR1 reads SNHLY; CDR2 reads FYNNEI. V shed 4 bases and J shed 5 bases, with 11 bases lying between them. This CDR3 region has 13 residues. The chain's CDR3 is CASSVGVNYGYTF. DNA of the CDR3: TGTGCCAGCAGTGTGGGGGTGAATTATGGCTACACCTTC.

This clone was picked up one time. The chain joins TRBV25-1 to TRBJ1-4; TRBD1 might be the D (5 bases). Trimming took 1 base from V and 7 from J, leaving 13 bases between them. This CDR3 contains 15 residues. The germline CDR1 and CDR2 sequences are MGHDK and SYGVNS. CDR3 nucleotide sequence: TGTGCCAGCAGTGAATGGGGGGGTGGCGCTGAAAAACTGTTTTTT. Protein sequence: CASSEWGGGAEKLFF.

This chain connects TRBV4-3 to TRBJ2-1, with D perhaps TRBD1 (6 bases). This CDR3 has 15 amino acids. Germline values: CDR1 LGHNA, CDR2 YSLEER. V was shortened by 0 bases and J by 9 bases, with 15 bases between the two germline ends. CDR3 sequence reads: CASSQDSRGRGEQFF. CDR3 nucleotides: TGCGCCAGCAGCCAAGATTCCAGGGGCAGGGGTGAGCAGTTCTTC.

The sample holds one count of this clone. V and J are TRBV18 and TRBJ2-3; D is unclear. The CDR3 has 14 amino acids. Germline loops: CDR1 KGHSH, CDR2 LQKENI. Trimming removed 0 bases from V and 7 bases from J, with 11 bases in between. The CDR3 sequence is CASSPPTRSHTQYF. The CDR3, as DNA: TGTGCCAGCTCACCACCCACTCGATCGCATACGCAGTATTTT.

The chain links TRBV28 to TRBJ1-1, with TRBD1 matching over 11 bases. The V and J ends lost 0 bases and 0 bases, in that order; junction bases with no gene match: 0. This CDR3 has 16 residues. The germline gives CDR1 MDHEN, CDR2 SYDVKM. The CDR3, as DNA: TGTGCCAGCAGTTTATGGGACAGGGGGCTGAACACTGAAGCTTTCTTT. It codes for CASSLWDRGLNTEAFF.

The genes are TRBV11-1 and TRBJ2-7; D uncertain. Germline loops: CDR1 SGHAT, CDR2 FQDESV (reference sequence). V was shortened by 5 bases and J by 5 bases, with 10 bases between the two germline ends. The CDR3 runs 12 residues. The CDR3 coding sequence is TGTGCCAGCAGCCAACGATGGGACGAGCAGTACTTC. As protein: CASSQRWDEQYF.

This chain links TRBV6-2 or TRBV6-3 with TRBJ2-1; 8 bases line up with TRBD2. With V trimmed by 5 bases and J by 13 bases, 16 bases remained unmatched. The CDR3 sequence is 15 residues long. Germline V gene data show CDR1 as MNHEY and CDR2 as SVGEGT. CDR3 coding DNA: TGTGCCAGCAGTCCCCTCTCGGGGGGGTTTGCGGTACAGTTCTTC. It is translated as CASSPLSGGFAVQFF.

The rearrangement uses TRBV7-9 and TRBJ2-3; D may be TRBD2 (5 bases). Germline V CDR1 and CDR2: SEHNR, FQNEAQ (reference sequence). Trimming removed 3 bases at V and 0 bases at J, with 10 bases between. The length of the CDR3 is 15 residues. The CDR3 sequence: CASSFPGVSTDTQYF. CDR3 DNA: TGTGCCAGCAGCTTTCCCGGGGTTAGCACAGATACGCAGTATTTT.

V usage is TRBV5-1 and J usage is TRBJ2-5; 7 nucleotides match TRBD2. The CDR3 is 12 residues long. The V gene end was trimmed by 10 bases and the J gene end by 1 base; junction bases not matched to a gene: 4. CDR1 SGHRS and CDR2 YFSETQ come from the germline V gene. For the CDR3, the DNA is TGCGCCGGGAGGGCCACCCAAGAGACCCAGTACTTC. Translated: CAGRATQETQYF.